These T cell receptor beta chains were read from a single sample in a study of post-analysis software for immune sequencing data. MiXCR, applied by TCRdb to the PCR reads, yields one record per CDR3 protein. The sample carries fewer than 600,000 distinct CDR3 sequences, around 40% recorded once. The source material was blood. Every receptor here comes from a girl under 18 with multiple sclerosis. The CDR3 runs from the conserved cysteine through the conserved F or W. A D gene is named only where the DNA matches it firmly. Clone sizes are given selectively: once, few, many, or a class where the clone is expanded.

CDR3nt	CDR3aa	v_gene	abundance	d_gene	j_gene
TGTGCCAGCAGTCAAGAGGCAGAAATAGCCTACGAGCAGTACTTC	CASSQEAEIAYEQYF	TRBV12-3/TRBV12-4	-	-	TRBJ2-7
TGCAGTGCTCAAGGAGGTGAGCAGTACTTC	CSAQGGEQYF	TRBV20-1	-	-	TRBJ2-7
TGTGCCAGCACCGAGAGCAGGCAAGAGACCCAGTACTTC	CASTESRQETQYF	TRBV2	few	-	TRBJ2-5
TGTGCCAGCAGTTTACAGGACAGGGATGGAGAGCAGTACTTC	CASSLQDRDGEQYF	TRBV12-3/TRBV12-4	-	TRBD1	TRBJ2-7
TGCGCCAGCAGCCCTGGACAGTGGAGCTCCTACGAGCAGTACTTC	CASSPGQWSSYEQYF	TRBV5-1	-	-	TRBJ2-7
TGTGCCAGTGGGGAAGCGGATAACACTGAAGCTTTCTTT	CASGEADNTEAFF	TRBV6-6	-	-	TRBJ1-1
TGTGCCAGCAGTTTAATGAGTAGGGGCCCAGGGGACTATGGCTACACCTTC	CASSLMSRGPGDYGYTF	TRBV28	-	-	TRBJ1-2
TGTGCCAGCAGCTTAGAGGCCGGGACAGGGGGCATTCAGTACTTC	CASSLEAGTGGIQYF	TRBV7-8	-	TRBD1	TRBJ2-4
TGTGCCAGCAGCGCTCCTAGCGGGAGAAGTGGGGAGCTGTTTTTT	CASSAPSGRSGELFF	TRBV7-8	-	TRBD2	TRBJ2-2
TGTGCCAGCAGTCGGCAACTAGGCTACGAGCAGTACTTC	CASSRQLGYEQYF	TRBV27	-	-	TRBJ2-7
TGTGCCAGCAGCACCTCAGGGGACTACGAGCAGTACTTC	CASSTSGDYEQYF	TRBV27	few	-	TRBJ2-7
TGCGCCAGCAGCTGGACTTATTTCCAAGAGACCCAGTACTTC	CASSWTYFQETQYF	TRBV5-1	few	-	TRBJ2-5
TGTGCCAGCTCACCACCAGGGACAGACTACGAGCAGTACTTC	CASSPPGTDYEQYF	TRBV18	-	TRBD1	TRBJ2-7